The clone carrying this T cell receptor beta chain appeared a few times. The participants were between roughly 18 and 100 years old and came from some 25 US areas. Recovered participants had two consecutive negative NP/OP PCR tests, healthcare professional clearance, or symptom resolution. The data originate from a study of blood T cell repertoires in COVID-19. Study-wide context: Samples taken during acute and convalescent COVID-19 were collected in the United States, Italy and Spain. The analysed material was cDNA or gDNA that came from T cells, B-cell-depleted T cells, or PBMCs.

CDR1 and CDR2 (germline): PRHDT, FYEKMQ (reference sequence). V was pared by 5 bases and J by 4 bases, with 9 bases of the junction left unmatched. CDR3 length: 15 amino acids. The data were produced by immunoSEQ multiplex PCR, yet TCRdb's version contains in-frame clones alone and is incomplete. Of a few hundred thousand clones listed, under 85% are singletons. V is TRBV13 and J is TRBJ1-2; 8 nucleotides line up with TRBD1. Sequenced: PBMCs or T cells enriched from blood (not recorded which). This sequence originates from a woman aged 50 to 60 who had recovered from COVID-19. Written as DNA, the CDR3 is TGTGCCAGCAGCACCCGACAGGGGAAGGGCTATGGCTACACCTTC. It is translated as CASSTRQGKGYGYTF.